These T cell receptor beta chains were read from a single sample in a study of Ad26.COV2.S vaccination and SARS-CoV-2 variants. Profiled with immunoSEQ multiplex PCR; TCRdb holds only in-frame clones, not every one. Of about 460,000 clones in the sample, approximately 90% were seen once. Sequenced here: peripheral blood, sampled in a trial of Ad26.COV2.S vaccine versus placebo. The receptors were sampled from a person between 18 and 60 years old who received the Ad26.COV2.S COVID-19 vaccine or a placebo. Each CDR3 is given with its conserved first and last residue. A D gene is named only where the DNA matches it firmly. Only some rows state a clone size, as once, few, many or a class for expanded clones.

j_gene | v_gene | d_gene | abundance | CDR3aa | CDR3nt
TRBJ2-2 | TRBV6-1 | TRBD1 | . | CASSEPGQANTGELFF | TGTGCCAGCAGTGAACCCGGACAGGCGAACACCGGGGAGCTGTTTTTT
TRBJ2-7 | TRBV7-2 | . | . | CASSPRQNYEQYF | TGTGCCAGCAGCCCCCGACAGAACTACGAGCAGTACTTC
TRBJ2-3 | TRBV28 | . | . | CASSLLADTQYF | TGTGCCAGCAGTTTATTGGCAGATACGCAGTATTTT
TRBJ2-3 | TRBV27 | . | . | CASKEGVFHRPYF | TGTGCCAGCAAGGAGGGGGTTTTCCACCGTCCGTATTTT
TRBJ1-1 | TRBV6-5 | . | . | CASSWAEGVTSEAFF | TGTGCCAGCAGTTGGGCCGAGGGGGTGACAAGTGAAGCTTTCTTT
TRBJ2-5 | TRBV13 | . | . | CASSTIYQETQYF | TGTGCCAGCAGCACGATCTACCAAGAGACCCAGTACTTC
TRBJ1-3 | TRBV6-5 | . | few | CASSSRSRGNTIYF | TGTGCCAGCAGTTCTAGGAGTCGTGGAAACACCATATATTTT
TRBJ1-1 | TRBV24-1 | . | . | CATYGGVEAFF | TGTGCCACCTACGGGGGGGTAGAAGCTTTCTTT
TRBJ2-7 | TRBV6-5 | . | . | CASSYSSAAPYEQYF | TGTGCCAGCAGTTACTCGAGCGCGGCCCCCTACGAGCAGTACTTC
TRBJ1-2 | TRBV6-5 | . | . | CASSRGGAGYTF | TGTGCCAGCAGCCGAGGCGGGGCAGGCTACACCTTC
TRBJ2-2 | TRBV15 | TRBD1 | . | CATSREGRGNGELFF | TGTGCCACCAGCAGAGAAGGCAGGGGGAACGGGGAGCTGTTTTTT
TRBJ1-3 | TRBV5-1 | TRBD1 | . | CASSEGQVSGNTIYF | TGCGCCAGCAGCGAGGGACAGGTCTCTGGAAACACCATATATTTT
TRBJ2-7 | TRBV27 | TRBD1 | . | CASSFGQGVYEQYF | TGTGCCAGCAGTTTCGGACAGGGGGTCTACGAGCAGTACTTC
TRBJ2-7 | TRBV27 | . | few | CASSFSPGYEQYF | TGTGCCAGCAGTTTTTCCCCTGGATACGAGCAGTACTTC
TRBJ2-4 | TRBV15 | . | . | CATRRSGAKNIQYF | TGTGCCACCAGGAGAAGTGGGGCCAAAAACATTCAGTACTTC
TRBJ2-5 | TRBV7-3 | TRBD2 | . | CASSTTSGSWETQYF | TGTGCCAGCAGCACGACTAGCGGGAGCTGGGAGACCCAGTACTTC
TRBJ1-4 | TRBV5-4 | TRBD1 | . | CASSLGPGQRNEKLFF | TGTGCCAGCAGCTTGGGACCGGGACAGAGAAATGAAAAACTGTTTTTT
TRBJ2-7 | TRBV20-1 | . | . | CSARGKYEQYF | TGCAGTGCTAGAGGGAAATACGAGCAGTACTTC
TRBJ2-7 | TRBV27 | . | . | CASLGPTYEQYF | TGTGCCAGCCTGGGACCCACCTACGAGCAGTACTTC
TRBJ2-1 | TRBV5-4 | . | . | CASRTVNENEQFF | TGTGCCAGCAGGACAGTCAATGAGAATGAGCAGTTCTTC
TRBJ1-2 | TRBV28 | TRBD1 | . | CASSLIDRAGETF | TGTGCCAGCAGTTTGATCGACAGGGCGGGGGAGACCTTC
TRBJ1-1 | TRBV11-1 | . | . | CASSPDRVNTEAFF | TGTGCCAGCAGCCCAGACCGGGTGAACACTGAAGCTTTCTTT